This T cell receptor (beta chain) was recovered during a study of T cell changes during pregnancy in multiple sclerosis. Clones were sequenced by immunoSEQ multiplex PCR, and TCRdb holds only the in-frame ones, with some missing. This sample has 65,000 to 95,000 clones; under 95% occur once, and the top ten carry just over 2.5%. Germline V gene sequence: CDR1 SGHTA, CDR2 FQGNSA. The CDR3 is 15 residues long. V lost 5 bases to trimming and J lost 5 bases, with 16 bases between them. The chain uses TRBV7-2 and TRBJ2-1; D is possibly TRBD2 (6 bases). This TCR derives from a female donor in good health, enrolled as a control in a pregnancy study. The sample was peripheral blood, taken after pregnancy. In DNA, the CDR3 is TGTGCCAGCAGCCTAAGCGGGCTGAAGGACAATGAGCAGTTCTTC. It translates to CASSLSGLKDNEQFF.